The clone carrying this T cell receptor beta chain was counted between two and nine times. Antigen: not known. This record belongs to a study of post-analysis software for immune sequencing data. The study, taken as a whole, reports: Patients used four to six TRBV segments, including TRBV5-6, TRBV5-1 and TRBV20-1, more often than controls.

cDNA libraries for TCR beta contained unique molecular identifiers. Each sample of about 0.95 to 11 million input T cells yielded around 500,000 cDNA molecules, so each molecule approximated one T cell. TCRdb independently ran MiXCR on the PCR reads; one entry per CDR3 protein. The sample holds about 540,000 distinct CDR3 sequences; 34% are singletons and the top ten take less than 6%. Germline CDR1 is SGHRS and CDR2 is YFSETQ. V lost 0 bases and J 2 bases, leaving 12 bases between the germline ends. The length of the CDR3 is 16 residues. The J gene is TRBJ2-1, the V gene TRBV5-1; the D gene is possibly TRBD2 (5 bases). This receptor was obtained from a girl younger than 18 with multiple sclerosis. Sequenced input: blood. This CDR3 reads CASSLAVGGPYNEQFF. CDR3 coding DNA: TGCGCCAGCAGCTTGGCCGTAGGAGGCCCCTACAATGAGCAGTTCTTC.